A selection of T cell receptor beta chains follows, all from one sample in a study of radiotherapy plus CTLA-4 blockade in lung cancer. TCRdb keeps only in-frame clones here, not all; method: immunoSEQ multiplex PCR. The table has about 50,000 clones, about four fifths seen once. Sequences were derived from peripheral blood, sampled from a patient treated with radiotherapy plus ipilimumab. The receptors come from a human donor with non-small cell lung cancer whose response to radiotherapy plus ipilimumab could not be evaluated. Each CDR3 is given with its conserved first and last residue. A D gene is named only where the DNA matches it firmly. Clone size is stated in some rows and not others, as once, few, many or a class when expanded.

-,TRBV7-2,TRBJ1-3,-,TGTGCCAGCAGCTCCGGTCGCTCTGGAAACACCATATATTTT,CASSSGRSGNTIYF
-,TRBV4-2,TRBJ1-4,once,TGTGCCAGCAGCCAAGATAGCCTGCCTGAGGCTCCCCCGCTCAATGAAAAGCTGTTTTTT,CASSQDSLPEAPPLNEKLFF
-,TRBV28,TRBJ1-2,-,TGTGCCAGCAGTCCCGGACAGAAGAACTATGGCTACACCTTC,CASSPGQKNYGYTF
-,TRBV7-8,TRBJ2-3,-,TGTGCCAGCAGCTTCAAACTACCTAACACAGATACGCAGTATTTT,CASSFKLPNTDTQYF
-,TRBV11-2,TRBJ1-2,-,TGTGCCAGCAGCACCCACTCGGGACAAGCCTATGGCTACACCTTC,CASSTHSGQAYGYTF
-,TRBV7-3,TRBJ2-2,-,TGTGCCAGCAGCCTCGGGTCACACACCGGGGAGCTGTTTTTT,CASSLGSHTGELFF
TRBD2,TRBV11-2,TRBJ2-7,once,TGTGCCAGCAGCTATTCTAGCGGGATAAACGAGCAGTACTTC,CASSYSSGINEQYF
TRBD2,TRBV11-2,TRBJ2-7,-,TGTGCCAGCACCACTAGGGACGGGAGGGCCCCGACATCGAGGGAGCAGTACTTC,CASTTRDGRAPTSREQYF
-,TRBV25-1,TRBJ1-1,-,TGTGCCAGCAGTGTTTTATCTAGAAACACTGAAGCTTTCTTT,CASSVLSRNTEAFF
-,TRBV4-1,TRBJ1-2,-,TGCGCCAGCAGCCAAGTTGCCGACAGGTACTATGGCTACACCTTC,CASSQVADRYYGYTF
-,TRBV6-1,TRBJ2-5,few,TGTGCCATCACCAAGGGGGATCAAGAGACCCAGTACTTC,CAITKGDQETQYF
-,TRBV11-3,TRBJ2-1,few,TGTGCCAGCAGCTTACAGGGTAGGGGTGAGCAGTTCTTC,CASSLQGRGEQFF
TRBD2,TRBV5-6,TRBJ2-1,-,TGTGCCAGCAGCATTGGGACTAGCGGGAGAAAGTTCTTC,CASSIGTSGRKFF
TRBD1,TRBV6-6,TRBJ1-1,-,TGTGCCGGCGGGACAGGGGGAGGCACTGAAGCTTTCTTT,CAGGTGGGTEAFF
TRBD1,TRBV18,TRBJ1-5,-,TGTGCCAGCTCGACCGGACAGGGGGCGGGAGGCAATCAGCCCCAGCATTTT,CASSTGQGAGGNQPQHF
TRBD1,TRBV4-3,TRBJ2-3,-,TGCGCCAGCAGCCTAATGAGAGGGGGCTGGGAAGATACGCAGTATTTT,CASSLMRGGWEDTQYF
TRBD1,TRBV6-5,TRBJ1-2,-,TGTGCCAGCAGTTACCACCGGGACAGCTTATCCGGCTACACCTTC,CASSYHRDSLSGYTF
-,TRBV7-2,TRBJ2-7,-,TGTGCCAGCAGCTTAGAGTGGAGGACTCAAAAGGGGGACGAGCAGTACTTC,CASSLEWRTQKGDEQYF
-,TRBV4-1,TRBJ2-1,-,TGCGCCAGCAGCCAGCCCCGGCCAGGACTTCATGAGCAGTTCTTC,CASSQPRPGLHEQFF
-,TRBV6-5,TRBJ1-4,-,TGTGCCAGCTATGACGGGGGGCGAGAAAAACTGTTTTTT,CASYDGGREKLFF
TRBD1,TRBV11-2,TRBJ2-7,few,TGTGCCAGCAGCTCCGTGGGGACAGCCTACGAGCAGTACTTC,CASSSVGTAYEQYF
TRBD2,TRBV15,TRBJ2-1,-,TGTGCCACCAGCAAAGACCGGGGGGAGATCTACAATGAGCAGTTCTTC,CATSKDRGEIYNEQFF
-,TRBV28,TRBJ1-4,-,TGTGCCAGCAGTTCCACCAGGGGAGGGGAAAAACTGTTTTTT,CASSSTRGGEKLFF
TRBD2,TRBV27,TRBJ2-1,-,TGTGCCAGCAGCCATATTAGCGGGAGTATCGCCGCGATGGAGGAGCAGTTCTTC,CASSHISGSIAAMEEQFF
TRBD1,TRBV29-1,TRBJ2-7,few,TGCAGCGTCGAAAAGCCTGGACAGGGGATTCAACGCGAGCAGTACTTC,CSVEKPGQGIQREQYF
-,TRBV28,TRBJ2-5,-,TGTGCCAGCAGTTTATTTCGGTACAGGGTTCAAGAGACCCAGTACTTC,CASSLFRYRVQETQYF
TRBD1,TRBV19,TRBJ2-7,-,TGTGCCAGTAGTAAGGACAGGGTGAGATTCTACGAGCAGTACTTC,CASSKDRVRFYEQYF
TRBD2,TRBV4-3,TRBJ2-2,few,TGCGCCAGCAGCCAAGATCGCACAGCGGGAAACACCGGGGAGCTGTTTTTT,CASSQDRTAGNTGELFF
-,TRBV5-1,TRBJ2-6,-,TGCGCCAGCAACCTACAGGTGTCCTCTGGGGCCAACGTCCTGACTTTC,CASNLQVSSGANVLTF
-,TRBV19,TRBJ2-4,-,TGTGCCAGTAGTATTAGGGGCAGGGGTAACATTCAGTACTTC,CASSIRGRGNIQYF
-,TRBV18,TRBJ2-7,-,TGTGCCAGCTCACAGTTCTGGGGGGACCCCTACGAGCAGTACTTC,CASSQFWGDPYEQYF
-,TRBV7-9,TRBJ1-4,-,TGTGCCAGCAGCTTAGGTGTACAGATCAATGAAAAACTGTTTTTT,CASSLGVQINEKLFF
-,TRBV2,TRBJ1-1,-,TGTGCCAGCATGCGGGGGGCAGAGTCATATAACACTGAAGCTTTCTTT,CASMRGAESYNTEAFF
-,TRBV4-2,TRBJ1-1,-,TGTGCCAGCAGCCAAGAACCCGGGACATCGAACACTGAAGCTTTCTTT,CASSQEPGTSNTEAFF
-,TRBV30,TRBJ2-2,-,TGTGCCTGGAGGAAAGGGGGTGCCACCGGGGAGCTGTTTTTT,CAWRKGGATGELFF
TRBD2,TRBV13,TRBJ2-3,-,TGTGCCAGCAGCTTACGTGTAGCGGGACCCACAGATACGCAGTATTTT,CASSLRVAGPTDTQYF
TRBD1,TRBV6-6,TRBJ2-7,-,TGTGCCAGCAGCGACCCGGGACAGGGCCCTTACGAGCAGTACTTC,CASSDPGQGPYEQYF
TRBD2,TRBV4-1,TRBJ2-7,-,TGCGCCAGCAGCCAGCTAGTGGGACTAGCGGACCTCTTCTACGAGCAGTACTTC,CASSQLVGLADLFYEQYF
-,TRBV28,TRBJ1-6,-,TGTGCCAGCGGAAGACAGAGCGATAATTCACCCCTCCACTTT,CASGRQSDNSPLHF
-,TRBV28,TRBJ1-3,-,TGTGCCAGCATCGTTACAGGGTATCGCGGAAACACCATATATTTT,CASIVTGYRGNTIYF
-,TRBV6-5,TRBJ1-1,-,TGTGCCAGCAGCCGGCACCAGGACACTGAAGCTTTCTTT,CASSRHQDTEAFF
-,TRBV7-3,TRBJ2-1,-,TGTGCCAGCAGCTCGCTTCGGGGCTACAATGAGCAGTTCTTC,CASSSLRGYNEQFF
-,TRBV28,TRBJ2-5,once,TGTGCCAGCAGTTTACAGACAGGCAGCGTTCAAGAGACCCAGTACTTC,CASSLQTGSVQETQYF
TRBD2,TRBV27,TRBJ2-7,-,TGTGCCAGCAGTCTACTAGCGGGGAGCTCCTACGAGCAGTACTTC,CASSLLAGSSYEQYF
-,TRBV11-3,TRBJ1-1,-,TGTGCCAGCAGCTCTGACACTGAAGCTTTCTTT,CASSSDTEAFF
TRBD2,TRBV19,TRBJ2-7,-,TGTGCCAGTAGTACCCTAGTCCAAACTAGCGGAACATACTACGAGCAGTACTTC,CASSTLVQTSGTYYEQYF
TRBD2,TRBV5-1,TRBJ2-1,-,TGCGCCAGCAGCTTAGCGGGAGGAATCAATGAGCAGTTCTTC,CASSLAGGINEQFF
-,TRBV7-9,TRBJ1-2,-,TGTGCCAGCAGCTTAGCACAGAACTATGGCTACACCTTC,CASSLAQNYGYTF